Presented here are 24 T cell receptor beta chains from one specimen sequenced in a study of T cells in Graves' hyperthyroidism and ophthalmopathy. Amplification of TCR beta CDR3 regions used RNA as the template. The TCR CDR3 first-round RT-PCR relied on the HTBI primer set. One entry per CDR3 protein, called by TCRdb with MiXCR from the multiplex PCR reads. The data show about 640,000 distinct CDR3 sequences, under 25% seen once. The sequenced sample consisted of blood. The receptor source for this set is a man in his thirties or forties with Graves' ophthalmopathy.

This clonotype has just a few counts. The chain employs TRBV7-3 and TRBJ1-4, with 7 nucleotides matching TRBD1. The V and J ends lost 5 bases and 3 bases, in that order; junction bases with no gene match: 6. The length of the CDR3 is 15 residues. Per germline, CDR1 SGHTA and CDR2 FQGTGA. In nucleotides, the CDR3 is TGTGCCAGCAGCCAGACAGGGAACCCTAATGAAAAACTGTTTTTT. It yields the protein CASSQTGNPNEKLFF.

The chain links TRBV29-1 to TRBJ2-5; 7 bases map to TRBD2. This CDR3 has 14 residues. Germline loops: CDR1 SQVTM, CDR2 ANQGSEA. V shed 6 bases and J 5 bases; nucleotides not matched to a gene: 12. The CDR3 bases are TGCAGCGTAGAGGAGGGACGGGGGGAGGAGACCCAGTACTTC. Translated, it gives CSVEEGRGEETQYF.

The rearrangement uses TRBV20-1 and TRBJ2-1; 7 positions agree with TRBD2. After removal of 7 bases from V and 4 bases from J, the junction contained 7 bases not matched to a gene. Germline lookup yields CDR1 DFQATT and CDR2 SNEGSKA (reference sequence). The length of the CDR3 is 13 residues. CDR3 nucleotides: TGCAGTGGGTCCAGCGGGGAATACAATGAGCAGTTCTTC. Protein product: CSGSSGEYNEQFF.

This clonotype was seen only a few times. This chain joins TRBV2 and TRBJ2-1; D is ambiguous. The V end was cut by 4 bases, the J end by 2 bases, with 12 bases between. Germline V lookup: CDR1 SNHLY, CDR2 FYNNEI. The CDR3 spans 15 residues. This chain's CDR3 is CASSGPPGPYNEQFF. The CDR3 bases are TGTGCCAGCAGTGGCCCCCCCGGCCCCTACAATGAGCAGTTCTTC.

There are many counts of this clonotype. The gene calls are TRBV18 and TRBJ2-7; TRBD1 matches at 9 bases. This CDR3 has 15 residues. Germline trimming cut 3 bases from V and 2 bases from J; bases unmatched to any gene: 5. Germline V gene sequence: CDR1 KGHSH, CDR2 LQKENI. CDR3 region: CASSPGTGQTYEQYF. DNA for the CDR3: TGTGCCAGCTCACCGGGGACAGGGCAGACCTACGAGCAGTACTTC.

The chain uses TRBV2 and TRBJ2-5; TRBD1 matches 10 bases. CDR1 is SNHLY, CDR2 FYNNEI, per germline. The CDR3 runs 12 residues. The junction had 0 bases not matched to a gene; V was cut back by 6 bases and J by 5 bases. DNA for the CDR3: TGTGCCAGCAGGGACAGGGGGGAGACCCAGTACTTC. This translates into CASRDRGETQYF. Combining the CDR3 with reference TRBV2 and TRBJ2-5 gives the whole variable domain EPEVTQTPSHQVTQMGQEVILRCVPISNHLYFYWYRQILGQKVEFLVSFYNNEISEKSEIFDDQFSVERPDGSNFTLKIRSTKLEDSAMYFCASRDRGETQYFGPGTRLLVL.

Only a few counts were recorded for this clonotype. The chain has TRBV4-1 and TRBJ2-1, with TRBD2 matching over 13 bases. V lost 4 bases, J lost 2 bases, and 5 bases stayed unmatched. CDR1 is MGHRA and CDR2 is YSYEKL in the germline V gene. This CDR3 is 17 amino acids long. In nucleotides, the CDR3 is TGCGCCAGCAGCCGTACACTAGCGGGAGGGACCTACAATGAGCAGTTCTTC. The encoded protein is CASSRTLAGGTYNEQFF.

This chain joins TRBV6-4 and TRBJ2-7; D is unclear. The V end was cut by 4 bases, the J end by 3 bases, with 10 bases between. This CDR3 region has 13 residues. Germline V gene lookup returns CDR1 MRHNA and CDR2 SNTAGT. The CDR3 loop is CASSVDLSYEQYF. The CDR3 DNA follows: TGTGCCAGCAGTGTAGACCTGAGCTACGAGCAGTACTTC.

The table lists this clonotype with a few counts. The rearrangement joins TRBV9 to TRBJ2-7, with D hard to call. Germline loops: CDR1 SGDLS, CDR2 YYNGEE. This CDR3 spans 14 amino acids. V lost 2 bases and J 3 bases, leaving 12 bases between the germline ends. This CDR3 reads CASSVDLRSYEQYF. The DNA of the CDR3 is TGTGCCAGCAGCGTTGACCTGAGAAGCTACGAGCAGTACTTC.

The table lists this clonotype with a few counts. The rearrangement joins TRBV30 to TRBJ2-1; no firm D call. The CDR3 sequence is 14 residues long. V was trimmed by 1 base and J by 4 bases, leaving 11 bases between them. CDR1 is GTSNPN, CDR2 SVGIG, per germline (reference sequence). The CDR3: CAWSGGVGYNEQFF. The CDR3 bases are TGTGCCTGGAGTGGGGGTGTAGGTTACAATGAGCAGTTCTTC.

This clonotype was seen more than once but under ten times. The rearrangement links TRBV10-1 to TRBJ2-7, with TRBD2 matching over 9 bases. The CDR3 is 19 amino acids. V was pared by 8 bases and J by 3 bases, with 23 bases of the junction left unmatched. The germline V gene encodes CDR1 WNHNN and CDR2 SYGVQD (reference sequence). The CDR3 reads CASLGIVGEREAVYYEQYF. The CDR3 nucleotides read TGCGCCAGCCTAGGGATAGTAGGTGAGCGGGAGGCCGTATACTACGAGCAGTACTTC.

Comments on this clonotype: The junction departs from the called germline gene at one end, perhaps through a read error. The genes are TRBV28 and TRBJ1-3; 8 nucleotides align to TRBD1. Germline values: CDR1 MDHEN, CDR2 SYDVKM. The length of the CDR3 is 17 residues. CDR3 amino acids: CASSLSGQGDAGDTIYF. The DNA for the CDR3 is TGTGCCAGCAGTTTGAGTGGACAGGGTGACGCTGGAGACACCATATATTTT.

V gene TRBV6-1 combines with J gene TRBJ1-2; D not certain. Trimming removed 0 bases from V and 4 bases from J, with 18 bases in between. The CDR3 consists of 17 residues. The germline gives CDR1 MNHNS, CDR2 SASEGT. The CDR3 DNA sequence: TGTGCCAGCAGTGAAGCGTCTTTTAATGGGCTCCGCTATGGCTACACCTTC. It is translated as CASSEASFNGLRYGYTF.

A word on this clonotype: This may be a read error: a much more frequent sequence differs by one nucleotide. This CDR3 is CASSLRENEQFF. The CDR3 bases are TGCGCCAGCAGCTTGAGGGAAAATGAGCAGTTCTTC. The V and J genes are TRBV5-1 and TRBJ2-1; D remains unclear. V was pared by 1 base and J by 7 bases, with 6 bases between. The CDR3 runs to 12 residues. CDR1 and CDR2 (germline): SGHRS, YFSETQ.

Remarks on this clonotype: A much larger clone is a single base away; this may be a read error. The chain joins TRBV28 to TRBJ2-7; D may be TRBD1 or TRBD2 (5 bases each). This CDR3 has 14 amino acids. The germline V gene encodes CDR1 MDHEN and CDR2 SYDVKM. CDR3 nucleotide sequence: TGTGCCGGCAGGGACCGGCACCCCTCCTACGAGCAGTACTTC. Its translation is CAGRDRHPSYEQYF.

CDR3 protein: CASRSAGTGDNEQFF. In DNA, the CDR3 is TGTGCCAGCAGATCAGCCGGGACAGGGGACAATGAGCAGTTCTTC. The gene calls are TRBV9 and TRBJ2-1; 10 nucleotides match TRBD1. Per germline, CDR1 SGDLS and CDR2 YYNGEE. The CDR3 is 15 amino acids. V was clipped by 5 bases and J by 5 bases; unmatched bases: 7. The full variable domain, completed using reference TRBV9 and TRBJ2-1, is DSGVTQTPKHLITATGQRVTLRCSPRSGDLSVYWYQQSLDQGLQFLIQYYNGEERAKGNILERFSAQQFPDLHSELNLSSLELGDSALYFCASRSAGTGDNEQFFGPGTRLTVL.

This clonotype came up a few times. The genes are TRBV6-1 and TRBJ2-5; 10 nucleotides agree with TRBD1. CDR1 is MNHNS, CDR2 SASEGT, per germline. V shed 6 bases and J 5 bases; nucleotides not matched to a gene: 12. CDR3 length: 16 amino acids. CDR3 protein: CASRGGTGDNQETQYF. The CDR3 DNA reads TGTGCCAGCAGGGGGGGGACAGGGGATAATCAGGAGACCCAGTACTTC.

The chain has TRBV5-1 and TRBJ2-7; a weak D match, TRBD2 (6 bases). The germline V gene has CDR1 SGHRS and CDR2 YFSETQ. The CDR3 is 14 amino acids. The V gene lost 4 bases and the J gene lost 3 bases, with 14 bases spanning the gap. The CDR3 coding sequence is TGCGCCAGCAGCATTAGCGGCCGCAGCTACGAGCAGTACTTC. The encoded protein is CASSISGRSYEQYF.

The V gene is TRBV9, the J gene TRBJ1-1, with D hard to call. Germline CDR1 is SGDLS and CDR2 is YYNGEE. The CDR3 totals 13 residues. Trimming removed 4 bases from V and 4 bases from J, with 11 bases in between. CDR3 nucleotides: TGTGCCAGCAGCCATGACATGTCCACTGAAGCTTTCTTT. Protein: CASSHDMSTEAFF.

Concerning this clonotype itself: Mismatch with germline at one junction end may stem from a read error. The V and J genes are TRBV2 and TRBJ2-3; the match to TRBD2 covers 8 bases. Germline CDR1 reads SNHLY; CDR2 reads FYNNEI. The CDR3 length is 14 residues. The CDR3 here is CARWGLESTDAQYF. As DNA, the CDR3 is TGTGCCCGCTGGGGACTAGAGAGCACAGATGCGCAGTATTTT. The whole variable domain, filled in from reference TRBV2 and TRBJ2-3, reads EPEVTQTPSHQVTQMGQEVILRCVPISNHLYFYWYRQILGQKVEFLVSFYNNEISEKSEIFDDQFSVERPDGSNFTLKIRSTKLEDSAMYFCARWGLESTDAQYFGPGTRLTVL.

This clonotype appeared many times. This rearrangement joins TRBV20-1 to TRBJ2-3, with no clear D. CDR1 and CDR2 (germline): DFQATT, SNEGSKA (reference sequence). Deletions cut 3 bases from V and 0 bases from J, with 7 bases between. The CDR3 has 13 residues. Here the CDR3 reads CSASDSSTDTQYF. The DNA for the CDR3 is TGCAGTGCTAGTGACTCTAGCACAGATACGCAGTATTTT.

The chain joins TRBV24-1 to TRBJ2-5; D is ambiguous. Trimming removed 7 bases from V and 5 bases from J, with 13 bases in between. This CDR3 contains 13 residues. Germline V gene sequence: CDR1 KGHDR, CDR2 SFDVKD. The CDR3 is CATRGPPRETQYF. The CDR3 coding sequence is TGTGCCACCAGAGGGCCGCCGCGGGAGACCCAGTACTTC.

This clonotype was detected many times. The rearrangement links TRBV30 to TRBJ1-6; tentative D call: TRBD1 (6 bases). Germline V gene data show CDR1 as GTSNPN and CDR2 as SVGIG (reference sequence). V lost 0 bases and J 9 bases, leaving 15 bases between the germline ends. The CDR3 totals 15 residues. In nucleotides, the CDR3 is TGTGCCTGGAGTGTACTGGAACAGGGTAGTTCACCCCTCCACTTT. Its translation is CAWSVLEQGSSPLHF.

This sequence joins TRBV5-5 and TRBJ1-2; D is unclear. The CDR3 runs to 15 residues. Germline V gives CDR1 SGHKS, CDR2 YYEKEE (reference sequence). Trimming removed 1 base at V and 3 bases at J, with 13 bases between. CDR3 bases: TGTGCCAGCAGCTTGAGCGGCCCAGGACACTATGGCTACACCTTC. Translation gives CASSLSGPGHYGYTF.